What follows are 17 T cell receptor beta chains derived from one specimen sequenced in a study of molecular identifiers for immune sequencing clone quantification. One entry per CDR3 protein, called by TCRdb with MiXCR from the PCR reads. The table records about half a million distinct CDR3 sequences, about a quarter of them present only once. Material: naive CD8+ T cells from blood, with Jurkat cell RNA spiked in. The subset was: FACS-sorted CD8+CD4-CCR7+CD45RA+ naive T cells. The source of these receptors is a human donor in good health. Some libraries in this study had Jurkat cell RNA spiked in.

Concerning this clonotype itself: No conserved phenylalanine or tryptophan ends this CDR3, so it is likely a read error. The chain has TRBV10-3 and TRBJ2-7, with 9 bases aligning to TRBD1. From germline, CDR1 is ENHRY and CDR2 SYGVKD. With 6 bases clipped from V and 4 bases from J, the junction kept 4 bases outside the gene matches. The CDR3 consists of 13 residues. The DNA for the CDR3 is TGTGCCATCAGCCCGGGACAGGGTTACGAGCAGTACTTA. Its translation is CAISPGQGYEQYL.

This clonotype has more than one count but fewer than ten. The CDR3 here is CASSPYGELGTGELFF. The CDR3 region has the DNA TGTGCCAGCAGCCCATACGGGGAGTTGGGCACCGGGGAGCTGTTTTTT. This rearrangement joins TRBV3-1 to TRBJ2-2; TRBD2 might be the D (5 bases). This CDR3 has 16 residues. Looked up from germline, CDR1 is LGHDT and CDR2 is YNNKEL (reference sequence). Trimming took off 4 bases at V and 4 bases at J, with 16 bases between the two ends.

This clonotype has a count of ten or more. The chain carries TRBV29-1 and TRBJ2-7; 7 nucleotides align to TRBD1. Trimming removed 4 bases from V and 3 bases from J; junction bases left unmatched: 15. CDR1 and CDR2 (germline): SQVTM, ANQGSEA. This CDR3 is 16 amino acids long. The CDR3 is CSVAVPDRAQIYEQYF. The CDR3 DNA reads TGCAGCGTTGCGGTCCCTGACAGGGCACAGATCTACGAGCAGTACTTC.

This clonotype was seen ten or more times. This sequence joins TRBV12-3 or TRBV12-4 and TRBJ2-3, with D perhaps TRBD2 (6 bases). The CDR3 loop spans 13 amino acids. V lost 5 bases to trimming and J lost 6 bases, with 12 bases between them. CDR3 coding DNA: TGTGCCAGCAGTGGGACTTATTCGGATACGCAGTATTTT. Amino acid sequence: CASSGTYSDTQYF.

V gene TRBV4-1 combines with J gene TRBJ1-2; 8 bases are shared with TRBD1. This CDR3 contains 15 residues. Germline V CDR1 and CDR2: MGHRA, YSYEKL. V dropped 2 bases and J dropped 8; count of bases not matched to a gene: 10. The CDR3 bases are TGCGCCAGCAGCCAATGGACAGGGATAGTGAGCGGCTACACCTTC. Its translation is CASSQWTGIVSGYTF.

The table lists this clonotype with a few counts. The V and J genes are TRBV5-6 and TRBJ2-5; 11 bases line up with TRBD2. CDR3 length equals 19 residues. CDR1 is SGHDT and CDR2 is YYEEEE in the germline V gene. After removal of 2 bases from V and 5 bases from J, the junction contained 17 bases not matched to a gene. This CDR3 is CASSLLGQGGTSGWETQYF. The CDR3 nucleotides are TGTGCCAGCAGCTTACTCGGACAGGGAGGGACTAGCGGTTGGGAGACCCAGTACTTC.

On this clonotype: A much larger clone differs from this one at a single base, so this may be a read error. The V call is TRBV7-9, the J call TRBJ1-1; TRBD1 matches 9 bases. Per the germline V gene, CDR1 is SEHNR and CDR2 is FQNEAQ (reference sequence). The CDR3 spans 18 residues. The ends lost 3 bases at V and 3 bases at J; junction bases unmatched: 14. The CDR3 sequence: CASSFPCGTGSSDTEAFF. The CDR3 coding sequence is TGTGCCAGCAGCTTCCCCTGCGGGACAGGGAGTTCGGACACTGAAGCTTTCTTT.

In this sample, this clonotype turned up many times. The chain is built from TRBV30 and TRBJ2-3; 7 nucleotides align to TRBD1. The CDR3 totals 18 residues. Losses at the gene ends were 4 bases for V and 1 base for J; bases not matched to a gene: 17. Germline V gene sequence: CDR1 GTSNPN, CDR2 SVGIG (reference sequence). This CDR3 reads CAWTKILQGPRGTDTQYF. The CDR3 region has the DNA TGTGCCTGGACCAAAATCCTACAGGGGCCAAGGGGCACAGATACGCAGTATTTT. Complete variable domain (other parts from reference TRBV30 and TRBJ2-3): SQTIHQWPATLVQPVGSPLSLECTVEGTSNPNLYWYRQAAGRGLQLLFYSVGIGQISSEVPQNLSASRPQDRQFILSSKKLLLSDSGFYLCAWTKILQGPRGTDTQYFGPGTRLTVL.

The chain has TRBV28 and TRBJ1-5; D is unresolved. The V end was cut by 8 bases, the J end by 0 bases, with 14 bases between. CDR3 length: 15 residues. CDR1 is MDHEN, CDR2 SYDVKM, per germline. CDR3 in amino acids: CASRSTPYSNQPQHF. CDR3 in DNA: TGTGCCAGCCGCTCGACACCATATAGCAATCAGCCCCAGCATTTT.

This clonotype came up once. V gene TRBV30 combines with J gene TRBJ1-4; unclear D gene. CDR3 length equals 15 residues. CDR1 is GTSNPN, CDR2 SVGIG, per germline (reference sequence). V lost 3 bases and J 7 bases, leaving 18 bases between the germline ends. CDR3 in DNA: TGTGCCTGGAGCCTCGGCGTGGCATTCGGTGAAAAACTGTTTTTT. Translation gives CAWSLGVAFGEKLFF.

The CDR3 DNA reads as TGTGCCAGTAGTATAGAACCCTACGAGCAGTACTTC. This gives the protein CASSIEPYEQYF. This chain joins TRBV19 and TRBJ2-7; no clear D. In germline, CDR1 is LNHDA, CDR2 SQIVND (reference sequence). The V gene lost 0 bases and the J gene lost 2 bases, with 2 bases spanning the gap. The CDR3 is made up of 12 amino acids.

There are a few counts of this clonotype. The V gene is TRBV3-1, the J gene TRBJ2-1; 11 bases are shared with TRBD2. This CDR3 comprises 17 residues. Germline assignment: CDR1 LGHDT and CDR2 YNNKEL (reference sequence). Trimming took 6 bases from V and 0 from J; bases not matched to a gene: 7. This CDR3 is CASSYTSGGPSYNEQFF. In DNA form, the CDR3 reads TGTGCCAGCAGTTACACTAGCGGGGGCCCCTCCTACAATGAGCAGTTCTTC.

This clonotype has a handful of counts. This chain uses TRBV30 with TRBJ2-1; 8 bases fit TRBD1. Trimming at V came to 4 bases and at J to 8 bases, leaving 7 bases not matched to a gene. CDR1 is GTSNPN, CDR2 SVGIG, per germline (reference sequence). CDR3 length equals 13 residues. CDR3 DNA sequence: TGTGCCTGGAAGGGACAGGAAAACGATGAGCAGTTCTTC. This encodes CAWKGQENDEQFF. The whole variable domain, filled in from reference TRBV30 and TRBJ2-1, reads SQTIHQWPATLVQPVGSPLSLECTVEGTSNPNLYWYRQAAGRGLQLLFYSVGIGQISSEVPQNLSASRPQDRQFILSSKKLLLSDSGFYLCAWKGQENDEQFFGPGTRLTVL.

This clonotype was seen at least ten times. This chain uses TRBV20-1 with TRBJ2-3; D may be TRBD2 (5 bases). CDR3 size: 14 residues. Germline V gene lookup returns CDR1 DFQATT and CDR2 SNEGSKA (reference sequence). The CDR3 is CTPWASPSGDTQYF. CDR3 sequence (DNA): TGCACCCCTTGGGCTAGCCCGAGCGGAGATACGCAGTATTTT.

This clonotype has ten or more counts. This rearrangement joins TRBV20-1 to TRBJ2-7; D ambiguous. V lost 4 bases and J lost 2, with 15 bases in between. The CDR3 has 14 amino acids. Germline V gene lookup returns CDR1 DFQATT and CDR2 SNEGSKA (reference sequence). The CDR3 region has the DNA TGCAGTGCTACAGAGACGCAATTAACCTACGAGCAGTACTTC. This sequence encodes CSATETQLTYEQYF.

This clonotype was counted ten times or more. The chain joins TRBV29-1 to TRBJ2-6; 7 bases are shared with TRBD1. The trim removed 7 bases at V and 3 bases at J, leaving 15 bases unmatched. CDR3 length: 17 amino acids. CDR1 is SQVTM, CDR2 ANQGSEA, per germline. The CDR3 DNA sequence: TGCAGCGCTGATTTCTCCGACAGGGCAAGTGGGGCCAACGTCCTGACTTTC. The encoded protein is CSADFSDRASGANVLTF.

A remark on this clonotype: A much larger clone differs by one base, so this may be a read error. V gene TRBV7-9 combines with J gene TRBJ2-4; TRBD1 matches at 11 bases. Germline CDR1 SEHNR, CDR2 FQNEAQ (reference sequence). V shed 8 bases and J 12 bases; nucleotides not matched to a gene: 9. CDR3 length: 13 amino acids. The CDR3 bases are TGTGCCAGCTCGGGACAGGGGGTTCCCACTCAGTACTTC. It specifies CASSGQGVPTQYF.